What follows describes a single T cell receptor (beta chain). The specificity of this receptor is unknown. A read error may be the cause here, since a much bigger clone is one base away. The data were taken from a study of T cells in Graves' hyperthyroidism and ophthalmopathy (dated by TCRdb to about 2019). In the study overall: Peripheral blood samples were taken at initial diagnosis, before any treatment was given. Following sampling, methimazole starting at 30 mg daily was given to hyperthyroidism patients, and high-dose intravenous methylprednisolone was given to ophthalmopathy patients. Thyroid tissue and blood T-cell repertoires from roughly six Graves' hyperthyroidism patients were also compared in the study. According to the paper, TCR Vbeta CDR3 sequencing was carried out on 135 peripheral blood samples, which came from 40 to 45 ophthalmopathy, 70 to 80 hyperthyroidism and roughly 17 progressor patients. To identify TCR V-J signatures that set the groups apart, the researchers used a discovery cohort of 100 patients, made up of fewer than 50 with Graves' ophthalmopathy and approximately 57 with stable Graves' hyperthyroidism. For training and testing, the roughly 97 patients in the discovery cohort were randomly divided in a 7:3 ratio. Prospective prediction of ophthalmopathy was tested in an independent validation cohort of 18 to 20 hyperthyroidism patients and some 17 patients who later progressed to ophthalmopathy. Broad study findings and their caveats: During validation, the model predicted progression to ophthalmopathy a median of about 5.9 months ahead of onset, with approximately 70% sensitivity and 72% to 85% specificity. In cross-validation, a model built on a 13 V-J signature told ophthalmopathy apart from stable hyperthyroidism with about 90% sensitivity and about 81% specificity, and in testing the same model reached 80%/75%. Most expanded thyroid clonotypes (frequency above 0.001) were also detected in blood, suggesting blood repertoires may reflect thyroid immune responses. No statistical method was used to set the sample size in advance, and investigators knew the group allocation.

Ophthalmopathy patients had moderately to severely active disease, with a Clinical Activity Score of 3 or more, a NOSPECS grade of 4 or more, and a disease duration of less than 3 months. Any patient with an uncontrolled infection, another autoimmune disease, pregnancy or lactation was excluded. Diagnoses were established on the basis of clinical symptoms, serum thyroxine and TRAb, thyroid ultrasound, and orbital computed tomography. PBMCs were isolated from 7.5 to 10 ml of fresh peripheral blood by Ficoll-Paque density gradient centrifugation. Total RNA was extracted with Trizol reagent, and quality was checked on an Agilent 2100 Bioanalyzer. V is reduced by 3 bases and J by 7 bases, leaving a spacing of 13 bases between them. CDR1 and CDR2 were assigned from the germline V gene as SGHTA and FQGNSA. The CDR3 measures 14 amino acids from cysteine to phenylalanine. Only the CDR3 DNA is retained, 42 bases long and in frame from the first base.

The TCR beta CDR3 regions were amplified from the RNA transcripts. A first-round RT-PCR of the TCR CDR3 used the HTBI primer set with the Qiagen OneStep RT-PCR kit. A second multiplex PCR round built the libraries, followed by size selection and purification. Sequencing of the libraries was done on an Illumina HiSeq2000 using paired-end 100 bp reads. For the original study's pipeline: SOAPnuke was used to process the raw data, throwing out any read that contained adapters or uncalled bases, had a mean Phred below 15, or lacked an exact constant-primer or identifier match. High-quality paired reads were merged using COPE v1.2.5, and each unique nucleotide sequence was defined as a clonotype. Clonotypes were aligned to IMGT TRBV, TRBD and TRBJ reference segments using MiTCR v1.1. Analysis was restricted to V-J combinations with a frequency above 0.0001, which covered 98% to 99.2% of repertoires. A TCS score was defined as the ratio between F50 (clonal expansion) and ExV (chaos), using BLOSUM62-based TCRdist between CDR3 peptides within each V-J. Welch's t-statistics and random forest reduced roughly 540 V-J features to 13, which were used in a naive Bayes classifier (R e1071). In TCRdb, the public reads were trimmed at Q25 with fastp and aligned with MiXCR, with productive beta chains retained. All rows with the same CDR3 protein become a single entry with the most common DNA and genes. For this entry, the V and J calls and clone size follow TCRdb and not the study's own pipeline. This sample comprises 500,000 or so distinct CDR3 sequences, roughly 17% of them detected only once. Under 20% of the sample goes to the ten largest clones.

The chain is encoded by TRBV7-2 joined to TRBJ2-1; the D match is possibly TRBD1 or TRBD2, with 5 bases aligned in each. Sample: blood. This TCR was sampled from a woman aged 18-29 years with Graves' ophthalmopathy. The DNA sequence is TGTGCCAGCAGCTTCCTCTTAGGGGAGAATGAGCAGTTCTTC. It is translated as CASSFLLGENEQFF.